What follows are 32 T cell receptor beta chains derived from one specimen sequenced in a study of immune evolution from preneoplasia to lung adenocarcinoma. Here immunoSEQ multiplex PCR was the method, and the copy in TCRdb shows in-frame clones only, minus some. The sample records some 3,300 clones, roughly 75% being singletons. The sample consisted of FFPE adjacent normal lung tissue. The receptors were gathered from a person between 60 and 79 years old with lung adenocarcinoma.

This clone has more than one count but fewer than ten. This rearrangement joins TRBV2 to TRBJ1-2, with TRBD1 matching 11 bases. The germline V gene encodes CDR1 SNHLY and CDR2 FYNNEI. This CDR3 is built from 14 residues. Trimming removed 6 bases from V and 2 bases from J; junction bases left unmatched: 2. The CDR3 sequence is CASRGQGGNYGYTF. In DNA, the CDR3 is TGTGCCAGCAGGGGACAGGGGGGGAACTATGGCTACACCTTC.

V usage is TRBV5-1 and J usage is TRBJ2-7, with 7 bases aligning to TRBD2. J was trimmed by 0 bases and V by 0 bases; bases with no gene match: 6. This CDR3 is 16 amino acids long. In germline, CDR1 is SGHRS, CDR2 YFSETQ. The CDR3 region has the DNA TGCGCCAGCAGCTTGGTCGGGGGGAGGAGCTCCTACGAGCAGTACTTC. Translated, it gives CASSLVGGRSSYEQYF.

This sequence joins TRBV16 and TRBJ1-5; D gene ambiguous. The CDR3 runs to 15 residues. V lost 4 bases to trimming and J lost 0 bases, with 10 bases between them. Germline V gene sequence: CDR1 KGHSY, CDR2 FQNENV. CDR3 protein: CASSPLGYSNQPQHF. DNA of the CDR3: TGTGCCAGCAGCCCCCTGGGTTATAGCAATCAGCCCCAGCATTTT.

This clone was counted once. V and J are TRBV7-9 and TRBJ2-4; 9 positions match TRBD1. Germline V gene data show CDR1 as SEHNR and CDR2 as FQNEAQ (reference sequence). CDR3 length: 13 amino acids. Trimming cost V 4 bases and J 7 bases; bases outside gene matches: 2. The CDR3 sequence is CASSSTGGNIQYF. The CDR3 DNA is TGTGCCAGCAGCTCGACAGGGGGGAACATTCAGTACTTC.

Only a few counts were recorded for this clone. V usage is TRBV15 and J usage is TRBJ1-2; a weak D match, TRBD1 (6 bases). CDR1 and CDR2 (germline): LNHNV, YYDKDF (reference sequence). V gave up 0 bases and J gave up 6 bases, with 11 bases separating them. The CDR3 is 14 residues long. The CDR3 here is CATSRDTGSHGYTF. CDR3 bases: TGTGCCACCAGCAGAGATACAGGGAGCCATGGCTACACCTTC.

V is TRBV18 and J is TRBJ1-5, with D perhaps TRBD1 (6 bases). Germline V lookup: CDR1 KGHSH, CDR2 LQKENI. Trimming shortened V by 2 bases and J by 2 bases, and 13 bases separated the two germline ends. This CDR3 comprises 16 residues. The CDR3 DNA sequence: TGTGCCAGCTCACCAGTGGGGGCGGGGGGCAATCAGCCCCAGCATTTT. Its protein is CASSPVGAGGNQPQHF.

The V call is TRBV6-1, the J call TRBJ1-2; D is undetermined. CDR3 length: 12 residues. Looked up from germline, CDR1 is MNHNS and CDR2 is SASEGT. With 2 bases removed from V and 5 bases from J, the gap between germline ends came to 6 bases. The CDR3 loop reads CASSERGYGYTF. The CDR3, as DNA: TGTGCCAGCAGTGAACGAGGGTATGGCTACACCTTC.

The V and J genes are TRBV30 and TRBJ1-2, with D maybe TRBD1 (5 bases). The CDR3 totals 12 residues. The germline V and J ends were trimmed by 6 bases and 4 bases, with 12 bases remaining between them. Looked up from germline, CDR1 is GTSNPN and CDR2 is SVGIG (reference sequence). DNA for the CDR3: TGTGCCTGCCAGACTGGGACCTATGGCTACACCTTC. Translation gives CACQTGTYGYTF.

The chain employs TRBV18 and TRBJ1-4; D uncertain. The CDR3 sequence is 14 residues long. Germline lookup yields CDR1 KGHSH and CDR2 LQKENI. V was shortened by 0 bases and J by 7 bases, with 9 bases between the two germline ends. CDR3 amino acids: CASSPPGMGEKLFF. DNA for the CDR3: TGTGCCAGCTCACCACCAGGGATGGGTGAAAAACTGTTTTTT.

The chain employs TRBV30 and TRBJ2-2; 9 bases align to TRBD1. Per germline, CDR1 GTSNPN and CDR2 SVGIG (reference sequence). This CDR3 contains 16 residues. With 5 bases clipped from V and 4 bases from J, the junction kept 11 bases outside the gene matches. CDR3: CAWGISGTGTTGELFF. CDR3 DNA sequence: TGTGCCTGGGGGATTTCCGGGACAGGGACCACCGGGGAGCTGTTTTTT. The whole variable domain, filled in from reference TRBV30 and TRBJ2-2, reads SQTIHQWPATLVQPVGSPLSLECTVEGTSNPNLYWYRQAAGRGLQLLFYSVGIGQISSEVPQNLSASRPQDRQFILSSKKLLLSDSGFYLCAWGISGTGTTGELFFGEGSRLTVL.

This clone was observed a few times. This chain links TRBV6-1 with TRBJ1-1; D is uncertain. This CDR3 has 13 amino acids. Germline V lookup: CDR1 MNHNS, CDR2 SASEGT. V was shortened by 7 bases and J by 4 bases, with 13 bases between the two germline ends. For the CDR3, the DNA is TGTGCCAGCAATGTAGGTTTTCGCACTGAAGCTTTCTTT. Its protein product is CASNVGFRTEAFF.

The CDR3 here is CASSPQGFGAYNEQFF. DNA for the CDR3: TGTGCCAGCAGCCCGCAGGGATTTGGGGCCTACAATGAGCAGTTCTTC. V is TRBV5-6 and J is TRBJ2-1; a possible D gene is TRBD1 (5 bases). V gave up 4 bases and J gave up 2 bases, with 16 bases separating them. The CDR3 consists of 16 residues. Per the germline V gene, CDR1 is SGHDT and CDR2 is YYEEEE.

This clone was counted between two and nine times. The rearrangement uses TRBV29-1 and TRBJ1-1; 7 nucleotides line up with TRBD1. The CDR3 length is 16 residues. Looked up from germline, CDR1 is SQVTM and CDR2 is ANQGSEA. Trimming took 7 bases from V and 1 from J; bases not matched to a gene: 15. CDR3 bases: TGCAGCGATGACACAGGGGTGAATGGATGGAACACTGAAGCTTTCTTT. Its protein is CSDDTGVNGWNTEAFF.

This clone ranks as large. The CDR3 reads CASRGGRRVDRYGYTF. For the CDR3, the DNA is TGTGCCAGCAGGGGAGGGCGCAGGGTCGATCGGTATGGCTACACCTTC. This chain joins TRBV7-9 and TRBJ1-2, with D tentatively TRBD1 (5 bases). Germline-derived CDR1 and CDR2 are SEHNR and FQNEAQ (reference sequence). The CDR3 covers 16 residues. V shed 6 bases and J shed 5 bases, with 22 bases lying between them.

CDR3 amino acids: CASSLQLGNTEAFF. The CDR3 DNA is TGTGCCAGCTCTCTCCAGCTAGGGAACACTGAAGCTTTCTTT. This chain connects TRBV18 to TRBJ1-1, with D uncertain. V was shortened by 6 bases and J by 1 base, with 12 bases between the two germline ends. The CDR3 has 14 residues. Germline CDR1 reads KGHSH; CDR2 reads LQKENI. The variable domain in full, with the rest retrieved from reference TRBV18 and TRBJ1-1, is NAGVMQNPRHLVRRRGQEARLRCSPMKGHSHVYWYRQLPEEGLKFMVYLQKENIIDESGMPKERFSAEFPKEGPSILRIQQVVRGDSAAYFCASSLQLGNTEAFFGQGTRLTVV.

This rearrangement joins TRBV4-3 to TRBJ1-1, with D uncertain. The CDR3 sequence is 14 residues long. Germline CDR1 is LGHNA and CDR2 is YSLEER. V was pared by 0 bases and J by 1 base, with 6 bases between. The CDR3 DNA reads TGCGCCAGCAGCCAAGATTGGGGGAACACTGAAGCTTTCTTT. Translated, it gives CASSQDWGNTEAFF.

A few counts support this clone. The chain carries TRBV28 and TRBJ2-2; 11 bases map to TRBD2. The CDR3 totals 14 residues. Germline assignment: CDR1 MDHEN and CDR2 SYDVKM. J gave up 6 bases and V 6 bases, and 3 bases lay outside the gene matches. Here the CDR3 DNA reads TGTGCCAGCAGGTTTAGCGGGAGGGCCGGGGAGCTGTTTTTT. Its translation: CASRFSGRAGELFF.

This clone was picked up a small number of times. This chain uses TRBV28 with TRBJ2-7; D remains unclear. Germline V lookup: CDR1 MDHEN, CDR2 SYDVKM. The CDR3 loop spans 12 amino acids. Trimming took 6 bases from V and 6 from J, leaving 12 bases between them. The CDR3: CASSPSLGEQYF. The CDR3 nucleotides read TGTGCCAGCAGCCCCTCCTTAGGCGAGCAGTACTTC. Filled out from reference TRBV28 and TRBJ2-7, the complete variable domain reads DVKVTQSSRYLVKRTGEKVFLECVQDMDHENMFWYRQDPGLGLRLIYFSYDVKMKEKGDIPEGYSVSREKKERFSLILESASTNQTSMYLCASSPSLGEQYFGPGTRLTVT.

This chain joins TRBV29-1 and TRBJ2-1; D possibly corresponds to TRBD2 (6 bases). The CDR3 contains 11 residues. Germline V gene lookup returns CDR1 SQVTM and CDR2 ANQGSEA. With 7 bases removed from V and 9 bases from J, the gap between germline ends came to 13 bases. CDR3 bases: TGCAGCGCTCTTAGCGGTCTTGAGCAGTTCTTC. This gives the protein CSALSGLEQFF.

The CDR3 DNA follows: TGCGCCAGCAGCCGGGCTGGACAGGGCGATGGCTACACCTTC. Translation: CASSRAGQGDGYTF. The chain employs TRBV4-3 and TRBJ1-2; 8 nucleotides agree with TRBD1. Losses at the gene ends were 4 bases for V and 6 bases for J; bases not matched to a gene: 7. The CDR3 has 14 amino acids. CDR1 is LGHNA and CDR2 is YSLEER in the germline V gene.

J is TRBJ2-1 and V is TRBV11-2, with 10 bases aligning to TRBD2. Germline V gene lookup returns CDR1 SGHAT and CDR2 FQNNGV. This CDR3 has 14 residues. The ends lost 2 bases at V and 14 bases at J; junction bases unmatched: 9. The DNA of the CDR3 is TGTGCCAGCAGCTTAACCGCCCTAGCGGGAGAGAAGTTCTTC. It specifies CASSLTALAGEKFF.

The chain is built from TRBV6-5 and TRBJ1-3; 7 positions match TRBD1. The V gene's germline CDR1 is MNHEY and CDR2 SVGAGI. The CDR3 extends over 14 amino acids. V shed 6 bases and J 2 bases; nucleotides not matched to a gene: 4. CDR3 DNA: TGTGCCAGCAGGGTGACAGGGACTGGAAACACCATATATTTT. Protein sequence: CASRVTGTGNTIYF.

The chain combines TRBV19 with TRBJ1-1; D possibly corresponds to TRBD1 (6 bases). CDR1 and CDR2 from the germline V gene are LNHDA and SQIVND (reference sequence). Between the trimmed V and J ends, which lost 7 bases and 2 bases, there was a span of 11 bases. The CDR3 extends over 13 amino acids. As DNA, the CDR3 is TGTGCCAGTATTCGGACAGCCAACACTGAAGCTTTCTTT. It specifies CASIRTANTEAFF. Full variable domain (outside the CDR3, taken from reference TRBV19 and TRBJ1-1): DGGITQSPKYLFRKEGQNVTLSCEQNLNHDAMYWYRQDPGQGLRLIYYSQIVNDFQKGDIAEGYSVSREKKESFPLTVTSAQKNPTAFYLCASIRTANTEAFFGQGTRLTVV.

The chain recombines TRBV28 with TRBJ2-7, with 8 bases aligning to TRBD1. V lost 6 bases, J lost 1 base, and 20 bases stayed unmatched. The germline V gene encodes CDR1 MDHEN and CDR2 SYDVKM. CDR3 length: 19 residues. The CDR3 protein is CASSSYFKPGQVESYEQYF. The CDR3 bases are TGTGCCAGCAGCTCTTATTTTAAGCCGGGACAGGTCGAATCCTACGAGCAGTACTTC.

The chain couples TRBV6-4 to TRBJ1-1, with D uncertain. V was clipped by 4 bases and J by 0 bases, with 9 bases between them. In germline, CDR1 is MRHNA, CDR2 SNTAGT. This CDR3 has 14 residues. The CDR3 loop reads CASSVTGMNTEAFF. The CDR3 coding sequence is TGTGCCAGCAGTGTTACGGGGATGAACACTGAAGCTTTCTTT.

This chain connects TRBV6-7 to TRBJ2-7; 9 positions match TRBD2. TRBV6-7 is designated an ORF whose function remains uncertain. V lost 4 bases to trimming and J lost 3 bases; unmatched junction nucleotides: 16. The CDR3 has 18 amino acids. CDR3 residues: CASSSHPNQREEYYEQYF. CDR3 coding DNA: TGTGCCAGCAGTTCGCACCCCAATCAGCGGGAGGAGTACTACGAGCAGTACTTC.

V is TRBV2 and J is TRBJ2-1, with D possibly being TRBD2 (6 bases). The CDR3 has 15 amino acids. Trimming cost V 2 bases and J 6 bases, with 14 bases left between them. Germline CDR1 reads SNHLY; CDR2 reads FYNNEI. The CDR3 DNA sequence: TGTGCCAGCAGTGAAACGTTAGCGGCGGGCAATGAGCAGTTCTTC. Protein sequence: CASSETLAAGNEQFF.

This clone has more than one count but fewer than ten. The rearrangement uses TRBV2 and TRBJ1-2; D is ambiguous. The CDR3 sequence is 14 residues long. The germline gives CDR1 SNHLY, CDR2 FYNNEI. Deletions cut 2 bases from V and 4 bases from J, with 11 bases between. Here the CDR3 reads CASSELPGAYGYTF. The CDR3 nucleotides read TGTGCCAGCAGTGAATTACCGGGTGCCTATGGCTACACCTTC. Together with reference TRBV2 and TRBJ1-2, the CDR3 gives the full variable domain: EPEVTQTPSHQVTQMGQEVILRCVPISNHLYFYWYRQILGQKVEFLVSFYNNEISEKSEIFDDQFSVERPDGSNFTLKIRSTKLEDSAMYFCASSELPGAYGYTFGSGTRLTVV.

J is TRBJ2-5 and V is TRBV5-4; TRBD1 matches 9 bases. J gave up 2 bases and V 4 bases, and 3 bases lay outside the gene matches. CDR1 SGHNT and CDR2 YYREEE come from the germline V gene (reference sequence). CDR3 length: 14 residues. The CDR3 DNA reads TGTGCCAGCAGCCCCGGGACAGGGCAAGAGACCCAGTACTTC. Translation gives CASSPGTGQETQYF.

The chain recombines TRBV29-1 with TRBJ2-7; TRBD1 aligns across 10 bases. The CDR3 runs 14 residues. The V gene's germline CDR1 is SQVTM and CDR2 ANQGSEA. With 5 bases clipped from V and 6 bases from J, the junction kept 10 bases outside the gene matches. CDR3 residues: CSVRIGTGVSEQYF. The CDR3 DNA sequence: TGCAGCGTTAGAATTGGGACAGGGGTGAGCGAGCAGTACTTC.

This clone has a handful of counts. The V call is TRBV18, the J call TRBJ2-2; D ambiguous. Between the trimmed V and J ends, which lost 6 bases and 3 bases, there was a span of 2 bases. Germline CDR1 reads KGHSH; CDR2 reads LQKENI. The CDR3 loop spans 11 amino acids. The CDR3 sequence: CASSDTGELFF. CDR3 coding DNA: TGTGCCAGCTCCGACACCGGGGAGCTGTTTTTT.

V and J are TRBV15 and TRBJ2-7; 9 bases are shared with TRBD1. The CDR3 length is 15 residues. Germline loops: CDR1 LNHNV, CDR2 YYDKDF (reference sequence). Trimming at V came to 1 base and at J to 4 bases, leaving 5 bases not matched to a gene. The CDR3 region is CATSRGDRVSYEQYF. The DNA of the CDR3 is TGTGCCACCAGCAGAGGGGACAGGGTTTCTTACGAGCAGTACTTC. Looking up the rest from reference TRBV15 and TRBJ2-7 gives the full variable domain: DAMVIQNPRYQVTQFGKPVTLSCSQTLNHNVMYWYQQKSSQAPKLLFHYYDKDFNNEADTPDNFQSRRPNTSFCFLDIRSPGLGDTAMYLCATSRGDRVSYEQYFGPGTRLTVT.